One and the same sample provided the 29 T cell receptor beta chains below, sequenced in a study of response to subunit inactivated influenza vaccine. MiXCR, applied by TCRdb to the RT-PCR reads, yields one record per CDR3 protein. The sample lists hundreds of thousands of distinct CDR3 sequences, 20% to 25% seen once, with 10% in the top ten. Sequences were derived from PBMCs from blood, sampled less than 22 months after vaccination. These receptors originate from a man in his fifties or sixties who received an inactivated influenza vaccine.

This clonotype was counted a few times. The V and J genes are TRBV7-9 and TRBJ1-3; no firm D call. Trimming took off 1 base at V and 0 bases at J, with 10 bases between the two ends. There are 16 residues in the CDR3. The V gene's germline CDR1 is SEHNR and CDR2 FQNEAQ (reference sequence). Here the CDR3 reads CASSLGWGNSGNTIYF. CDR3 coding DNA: TGTGCCAGCAGCTTAGGCTGGGGAAACTCTGGAAACACCATATATTTT.

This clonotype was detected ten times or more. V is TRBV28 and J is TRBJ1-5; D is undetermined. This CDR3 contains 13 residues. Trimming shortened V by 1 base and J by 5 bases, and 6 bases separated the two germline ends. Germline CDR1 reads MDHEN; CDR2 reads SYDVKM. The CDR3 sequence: CASSLSKYQPQHF. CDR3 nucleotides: TGTGCCAGCAGTTTATCGAAATATCAGCCCCAGCATTTT.

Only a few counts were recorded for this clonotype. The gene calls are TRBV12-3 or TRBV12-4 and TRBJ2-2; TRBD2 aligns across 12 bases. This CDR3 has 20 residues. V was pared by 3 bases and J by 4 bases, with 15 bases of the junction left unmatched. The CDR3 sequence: CASSLFLAGGRESRTGELFF. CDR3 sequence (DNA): TGTGCCAGCAGTTTGTTTCTAGCGGGGGGGCGCGAGTCACGCACCGGGGAGCTGTTTTTT.

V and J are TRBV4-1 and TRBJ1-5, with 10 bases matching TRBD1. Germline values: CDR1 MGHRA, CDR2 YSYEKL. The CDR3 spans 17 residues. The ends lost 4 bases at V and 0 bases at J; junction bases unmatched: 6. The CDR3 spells CASSRTGGGYSNQPQHF. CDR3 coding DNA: TGCGCCAGCAGCCGGACAGGGGGAGGATATAGCAATCAGCCCCAGCATTTT.

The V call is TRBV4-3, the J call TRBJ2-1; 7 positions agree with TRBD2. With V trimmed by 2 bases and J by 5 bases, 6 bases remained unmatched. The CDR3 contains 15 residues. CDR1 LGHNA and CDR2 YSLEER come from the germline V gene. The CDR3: CASSQYGGGDNEQFF. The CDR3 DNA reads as TGCGCCAGCAGCCAATATGGCGGGGGAGACAATGAGCAGTTCTTC.

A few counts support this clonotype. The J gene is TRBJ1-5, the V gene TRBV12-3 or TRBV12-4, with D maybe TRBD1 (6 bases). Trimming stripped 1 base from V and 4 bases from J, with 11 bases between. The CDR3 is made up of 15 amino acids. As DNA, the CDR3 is TGTGCCAGCAGTTTAGGCGGACAGCTGAATCAGCCCCAGCATTTT. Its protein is CASSLGGQLNQPQHF.

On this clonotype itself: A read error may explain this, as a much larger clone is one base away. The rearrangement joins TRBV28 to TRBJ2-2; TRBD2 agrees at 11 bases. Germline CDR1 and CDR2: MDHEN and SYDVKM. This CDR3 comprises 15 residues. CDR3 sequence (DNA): TGTGCCAACAGTTTTAGCGGGGGGGCCTCCGGGGAGCTGTTTTTT. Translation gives CANSFSGGASGELFF.

The CDR3 coding sequence is TGTGCCACCAGTGAGCTAGGGACAGGGGAGCACAATGAGCAGTTCTTC. This codes for CATSELGTGEHNEQFF. The V call is TRBV24-1, the J call TRBJ2-1, with 10 bases matching TRBD1. Germline V gene sequence: CDR1 KGHDR, CDR2 SFDVKD. With V trimmed by 4 bases and J by 5 bases, 7 bases remained unmatched. This CDR3 comprises 16 residues.

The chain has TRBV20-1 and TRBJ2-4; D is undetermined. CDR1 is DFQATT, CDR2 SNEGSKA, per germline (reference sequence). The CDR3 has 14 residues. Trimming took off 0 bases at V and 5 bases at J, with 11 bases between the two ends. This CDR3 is CSARDRSYQNIQYF. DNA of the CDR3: TGCAGTGCTAGAGATCGCAGCTACCAAAACATTCAGTACTTC.

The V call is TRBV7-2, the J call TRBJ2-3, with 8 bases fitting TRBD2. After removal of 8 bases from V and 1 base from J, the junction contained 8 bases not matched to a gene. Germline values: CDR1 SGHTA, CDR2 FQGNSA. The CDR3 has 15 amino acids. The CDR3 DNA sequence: TGTGCCAGCTCCCGGGGGGGCCTTGGCACAGATACGCAGTATTTT. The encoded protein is CASSRGGLGTDTQYF.

CDR3 in amino acids: CASRIGIEQYF. DNA of the CDR3: TGCGCCAGCAGAATCGGGATCGAGCAGTACTTC. The chain has TRBV10-2 and TRBJ2-7, with D possibly TRBD2 on 5 matching bases. The V gene lost 6 bases and the J gene lost 6 bases, with 9 bases spanning the gap. Germline loops: CDR1 WSHSY, CDR2 SAAADI. The CDR3 consists of 11 residues.

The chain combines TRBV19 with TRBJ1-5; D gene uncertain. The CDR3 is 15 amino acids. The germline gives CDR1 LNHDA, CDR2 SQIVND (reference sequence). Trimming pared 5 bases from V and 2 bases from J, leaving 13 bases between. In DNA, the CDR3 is TGTGCCAGTAGTGCCGGGGATGGCGGCAATCAGCCCCAGCATTTT. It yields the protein CASSAGDGGNQPQHF. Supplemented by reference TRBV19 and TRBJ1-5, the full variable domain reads DGGITQSPKYLFRKEGQNVTLSCEQNLNHDAMYWYRQDPGQGLRLIYYSQIVNDFQKGDIAEGYSVSREKKESFPLTVTSAQKNPTAFYLCASSAGDGGNQPQHFGDGTRLSIL.

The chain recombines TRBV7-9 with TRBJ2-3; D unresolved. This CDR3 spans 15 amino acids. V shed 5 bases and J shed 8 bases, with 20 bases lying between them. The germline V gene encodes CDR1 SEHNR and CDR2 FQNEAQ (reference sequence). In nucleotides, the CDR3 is TGTGCCAGCAGCCCCTATACTCACAAAGATGGTACGCAGTATTTT. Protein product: CASSPYTHKDGTQYF.

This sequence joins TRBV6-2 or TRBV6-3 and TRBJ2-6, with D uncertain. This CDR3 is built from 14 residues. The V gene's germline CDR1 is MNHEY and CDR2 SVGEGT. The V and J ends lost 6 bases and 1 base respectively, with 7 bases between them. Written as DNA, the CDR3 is TGTGCCAGCAGATCGGTATCTGGGGCCAACGTCCTGACTTTC. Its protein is CASRSVSGANVLTF.

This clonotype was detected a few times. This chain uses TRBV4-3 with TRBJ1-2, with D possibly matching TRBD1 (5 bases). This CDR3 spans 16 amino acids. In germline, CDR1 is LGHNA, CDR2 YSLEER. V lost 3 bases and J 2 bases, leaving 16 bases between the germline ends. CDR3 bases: TGCGCCAGCAGCCACGGGAGAGAGGGGCGAAACTATGGCTACACCTTC. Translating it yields CASSHGREGRNYGYTF.

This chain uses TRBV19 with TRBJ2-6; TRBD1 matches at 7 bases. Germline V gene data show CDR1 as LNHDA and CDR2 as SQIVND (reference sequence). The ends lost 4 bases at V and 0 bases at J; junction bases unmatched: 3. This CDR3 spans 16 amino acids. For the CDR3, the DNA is TGTGCCAGTAGTAGGACAGGTAGCTCTGGGGCCAACGTCCTGACTTTC. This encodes CASSRTGSSGANVLTF.

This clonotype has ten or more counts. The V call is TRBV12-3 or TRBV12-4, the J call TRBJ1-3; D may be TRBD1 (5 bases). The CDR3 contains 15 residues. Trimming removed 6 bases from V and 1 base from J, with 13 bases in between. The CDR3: CASRYQGVSGNTIYF. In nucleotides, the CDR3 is TGTGCCAGCAGGTATCAAGGGGTGTCTGGAAACACCATATATTTT.

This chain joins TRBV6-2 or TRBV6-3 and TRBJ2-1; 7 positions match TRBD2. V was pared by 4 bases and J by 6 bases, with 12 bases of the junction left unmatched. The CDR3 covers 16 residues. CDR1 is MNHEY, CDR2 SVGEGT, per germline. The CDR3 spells CASSSSPRTRSNEQFF. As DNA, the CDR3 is TGTGCCAGCAGTTCCTCGCCGAGGACTAGAAGCAATGAGCAGTTCTTC.

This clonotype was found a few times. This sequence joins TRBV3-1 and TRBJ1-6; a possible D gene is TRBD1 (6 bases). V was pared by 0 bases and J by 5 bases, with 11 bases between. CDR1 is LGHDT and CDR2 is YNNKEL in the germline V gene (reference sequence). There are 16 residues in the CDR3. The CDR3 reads CASSQDWGANNSPLHF. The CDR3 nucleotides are TGTGCCAGCAGCCAAGATTGGGGGGCCAATAATTCACCCCTCCACTTT.

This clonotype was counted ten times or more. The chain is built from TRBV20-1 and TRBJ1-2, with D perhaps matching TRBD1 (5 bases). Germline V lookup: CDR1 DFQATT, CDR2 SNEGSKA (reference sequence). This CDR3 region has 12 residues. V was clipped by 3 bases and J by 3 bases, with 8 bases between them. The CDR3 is CSASREYYGYTF. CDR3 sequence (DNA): TGCAGTGCTAGCAGGGAATACTATGGCTACACCTTC.

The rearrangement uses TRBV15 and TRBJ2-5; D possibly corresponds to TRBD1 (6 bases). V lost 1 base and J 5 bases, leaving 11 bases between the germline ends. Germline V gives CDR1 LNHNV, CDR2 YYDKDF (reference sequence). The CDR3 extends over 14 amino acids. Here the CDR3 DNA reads TGTGCCACCAGCAGAGTCAGGGGCCTGGAGACCCAGTACTTC. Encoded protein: CATSRVRGLETQYF.

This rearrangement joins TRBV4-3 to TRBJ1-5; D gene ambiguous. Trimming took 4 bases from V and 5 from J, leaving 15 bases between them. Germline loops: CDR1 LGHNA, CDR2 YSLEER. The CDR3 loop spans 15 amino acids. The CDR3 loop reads CASSPGTNPDQPQHF. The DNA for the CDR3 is TGCGCCAGCAGCCCCGGTACTAATCCTGATCAGCCCCAGCATTTT.

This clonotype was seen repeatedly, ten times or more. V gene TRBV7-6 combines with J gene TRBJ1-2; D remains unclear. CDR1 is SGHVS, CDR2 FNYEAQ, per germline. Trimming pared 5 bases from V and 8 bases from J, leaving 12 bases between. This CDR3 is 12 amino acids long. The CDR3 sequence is CASSPLPEGYTF. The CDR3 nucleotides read TGTGCCAGCAGCCCCCTCCCCGAGGGCTACACCTTC.

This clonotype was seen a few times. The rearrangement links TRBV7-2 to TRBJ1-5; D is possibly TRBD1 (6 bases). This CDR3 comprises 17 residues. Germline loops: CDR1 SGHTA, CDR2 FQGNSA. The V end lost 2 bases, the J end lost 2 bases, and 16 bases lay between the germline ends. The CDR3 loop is CASSLRPGARGNQPQHF. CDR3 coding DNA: TGTGCCAGCAGCTTAAGGCCAGGGGCGCGTGGCAATCAGCCCCAGCATTTT.

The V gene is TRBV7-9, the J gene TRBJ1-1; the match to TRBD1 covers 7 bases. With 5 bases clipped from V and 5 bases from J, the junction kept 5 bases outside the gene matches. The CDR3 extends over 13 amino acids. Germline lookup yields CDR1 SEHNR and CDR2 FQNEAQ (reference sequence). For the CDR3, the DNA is TGTGCCAGCAGCCAACAGGGGTTGACTGAAGCTTTCTTT. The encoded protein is CASSQQGLTEAFF.

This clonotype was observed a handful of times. The CDR3 reads CAILRLAGGYNEQFF. The CDR3 coding sequence is TGTGCCATACTCCGACTAGCGGGGGGTTACAATGAGCAGTTCTTC. The chain recombines TRBV7-6 with TRBJ2-1; 13 bases are shared with TRBD2. The length of the CDR3 is 15 residues. V shed 10 bases, J shed 4 bases, and the junction held 7 bases outside the gene matches. CDR1 is SGHVS, CDR2 FNYEAQ, per germline.

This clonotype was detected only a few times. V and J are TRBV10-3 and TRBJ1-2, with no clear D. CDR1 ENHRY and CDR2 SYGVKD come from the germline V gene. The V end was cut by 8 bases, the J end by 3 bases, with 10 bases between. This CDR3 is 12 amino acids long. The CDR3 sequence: CAIARGDYGYTF. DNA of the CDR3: TGTGCCATCGCTCGTGGGGACTATGGCTACACCTTC.

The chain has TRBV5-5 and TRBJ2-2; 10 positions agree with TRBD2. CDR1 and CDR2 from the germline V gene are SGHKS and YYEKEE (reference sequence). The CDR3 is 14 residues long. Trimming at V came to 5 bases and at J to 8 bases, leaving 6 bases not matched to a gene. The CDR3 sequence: CASRFGLAEGELFF. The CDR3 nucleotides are TGTGCCAGCAGATTTGGACTAGCGGAGGGGGAGCTGTTTTTT.

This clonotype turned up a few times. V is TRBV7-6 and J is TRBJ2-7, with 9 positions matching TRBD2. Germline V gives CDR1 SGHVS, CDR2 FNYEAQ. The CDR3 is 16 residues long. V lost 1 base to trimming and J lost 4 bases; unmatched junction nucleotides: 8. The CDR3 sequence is CASSLGVAGEGYEQYF. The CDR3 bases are TGTGCCAGCAGCTTAGGAGTAGCGGGGGAGGGATACGAGCAGTACTTC. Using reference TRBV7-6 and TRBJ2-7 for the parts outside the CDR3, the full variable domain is GAGVSQSPRYKVTKRGQDVALRCDPISGHVSLYWYRQALGQGPEFLTYFNYEAQQDKSGLPNDRFSAERPEGSISTLTIQRTEQRDSAMYRCASSLGVAGEGYEQYFGPGTRLTVT.